These T cell receptor beta chains were read from a single sample in a study of blood T cell repertoires in COVID-19. Assay: immunoSEQ multiplex PCR; the TCRdb copy retains only in-frame clones and omits some. The table lists about 230,000 clones, around four fifths of them singletons. The specimen sequenced was peripheral blood. These receptors came from a woman in her seventies with active or convalescent COVID-19. Each CDR3 is given with its conserved first and last residue. The D gene is left open where the match is weak. Only part of the rows carry a size: once, few, many, or a class if the clone is expanded.

J	D	V	size	CDR3	DNA
TRBJ1-4	TRBD1	TRBV6-5	-	CASSYNPSGTGAPLFF	TGTGCCAGCAGTTATAATCCCTCCGGGACAGGGGCCCCACTGTTTTTT
TRBJ1-2	TRBD1	TRBV2	-	CASSLGGQGEDYTF	TGTGCCAGCAGCCTCGGGGGACAGGGGGAAGACTACACCTTC
TRBJ2-3	-	TRBV7-6	once	CASSPLSGSTDTQYF	TGTGCCAGCAGCCCACTCTCGGGAAGCACAGATACGCAGTATTTT
TRBJ2-3	TRBD2	TRBV6-1	-	CASSEAQGTSGSEQYF	TGTGCCAGCAGTGAAGCGCAAGGGACTAGCGGGAGTGAGCAGTATTTT
TRBJ2-1	-	TRBV5-5	-	CASSLYTGETGNEQFF	TGTGCCAGCAGCTTGTATACGGGGGAGACTGGGAATGAGCAGTTCTTC
TRBJ2-2	-	TRBV5-1	-	CASSLRLSNTGELFF	TGCGCCAGCAGCTTGAGACTTTCGAACACCGGGGAGCTGTTTTTT
TRBJ1-4	TRBD1	TRBV6-5	-	CASRSGTGNEKLFF	TGTGCCAGCCGATCCGGGACAGGGAATGAAAAACTGTTTTTT
TRBJ2-1	TRBD1	TRBV9	-	CASSVRDRGYNEQFF	TGTGCCAGCAGCGTCAGGGACAGGGGATACAATGAGCAGTTCTTC
TRBJ2-2	-	TRBV6-6	once	CASREGDTGELFF	TGTGCCAGCAGGGAAGGGGACACCGGGGAGCTGTTTTTT
TRBJ2-5	TRBD1	TRBV5-1	-	CASSATGQGQETQYF	TGCGCCAGCAGCGCAACGGGACAGGGGCAAGAGACCCAGTACTTC
TRBJ1-3	TRBD1	TRBV10-3	-	CAIRGNPGGSGNTIYF	TGTGCCATCCGAGGGAACCCAGGGGGCTCTGGAAACACCATATATTTT
TRBJ2-7	TRBD1	TRBV5-5	-	CASSLAWSGGFHEQYF	TGTGCCAGCAGCTTGGCCTGGTCAGGGGGATTCCACGAGCAGTACTTC
TRBJ1-5	TRBD1	TRBV19	-	CASSGQGVRQPQHF	TGTGCCAGTAGTGGACAGGGGGTCAGGCAGCCCCAGCATTTT
TRBJ1-5	-	TRBV11-2	-	CASSSGSPFNQPQHF	TGTGCCAGCAGCTCGGGGAGCCCGTTTAATCAGCCCCAGCATTTT